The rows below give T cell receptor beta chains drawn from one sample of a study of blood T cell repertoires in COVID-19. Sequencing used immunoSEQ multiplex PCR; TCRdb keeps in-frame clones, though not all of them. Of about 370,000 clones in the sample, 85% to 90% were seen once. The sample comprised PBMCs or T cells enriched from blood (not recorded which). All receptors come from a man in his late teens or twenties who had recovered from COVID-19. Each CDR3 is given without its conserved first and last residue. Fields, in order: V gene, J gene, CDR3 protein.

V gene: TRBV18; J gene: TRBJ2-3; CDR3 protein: ASSLRQESDTQY
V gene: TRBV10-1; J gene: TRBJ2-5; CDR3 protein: ASSDLKDGLAGLRGQETQY
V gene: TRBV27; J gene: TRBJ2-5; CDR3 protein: ASSSGDREQETQY
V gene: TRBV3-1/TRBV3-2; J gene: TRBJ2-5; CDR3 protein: ASSQGGGRGETQY
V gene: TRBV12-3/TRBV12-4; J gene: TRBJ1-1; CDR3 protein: ASSPTEIAEAF
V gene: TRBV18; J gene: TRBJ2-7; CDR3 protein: ASSPPSTGWGEQY
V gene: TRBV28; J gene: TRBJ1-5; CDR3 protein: ASSFRVGNQPQH
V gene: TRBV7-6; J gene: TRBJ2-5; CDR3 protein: ASSLAGTEGAETQY
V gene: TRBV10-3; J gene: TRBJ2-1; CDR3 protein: AIQTGQGSNEQF
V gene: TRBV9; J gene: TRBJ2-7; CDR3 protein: ASSPMAGISYEQY
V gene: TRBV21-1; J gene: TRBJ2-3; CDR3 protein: ASTRTGATQY
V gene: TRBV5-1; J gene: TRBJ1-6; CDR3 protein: ASSQGTGGAGGSPLH
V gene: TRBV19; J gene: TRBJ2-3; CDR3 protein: ASSIARQGWGDTQY
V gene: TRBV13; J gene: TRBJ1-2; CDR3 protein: ASSLYLRAGEGYT
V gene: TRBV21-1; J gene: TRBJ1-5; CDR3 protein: ASSKEGHWGVGNQPQH
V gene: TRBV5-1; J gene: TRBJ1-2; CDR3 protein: ASSLDRGDYGYT
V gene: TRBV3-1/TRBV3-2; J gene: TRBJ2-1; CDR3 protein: ASSETSGYNEQF
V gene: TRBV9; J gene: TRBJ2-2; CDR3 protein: ASSVGGRGTGELF
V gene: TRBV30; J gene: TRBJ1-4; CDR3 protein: AWSQQGGGEKLF
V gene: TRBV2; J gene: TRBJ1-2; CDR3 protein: ASRDRTSIYGYT
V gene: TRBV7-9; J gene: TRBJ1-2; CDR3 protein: ASSLGTGYYGYT
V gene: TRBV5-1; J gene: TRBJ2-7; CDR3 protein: ASSLEAQGAGEQY
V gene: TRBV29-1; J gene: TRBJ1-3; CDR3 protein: SVEEQATGNTIY
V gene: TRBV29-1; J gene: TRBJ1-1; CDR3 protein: SVPRQGRTEAF
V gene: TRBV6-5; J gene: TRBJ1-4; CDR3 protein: ASSYSGQLYEKLF
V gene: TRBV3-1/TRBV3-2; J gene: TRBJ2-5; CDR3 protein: ASTQKGAETQY
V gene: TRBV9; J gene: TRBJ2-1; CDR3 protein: ASSVSNEQF
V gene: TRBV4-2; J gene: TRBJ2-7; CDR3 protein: ASSRQGPSYEQY
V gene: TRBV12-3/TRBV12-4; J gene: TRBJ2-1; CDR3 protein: ASSLISGNVF
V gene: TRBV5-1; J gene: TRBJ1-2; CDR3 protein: ASSLGQGEGYT
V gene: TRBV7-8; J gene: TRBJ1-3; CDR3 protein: ASSQAGTGRNTIY
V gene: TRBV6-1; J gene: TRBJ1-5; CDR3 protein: ASSEGRGQGYQPQH
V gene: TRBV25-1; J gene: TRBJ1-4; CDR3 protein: ASSEVGQVIEKLF
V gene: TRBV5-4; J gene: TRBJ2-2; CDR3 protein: ASSLKLAGATGELF
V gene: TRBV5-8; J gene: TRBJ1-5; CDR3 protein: ASSLSGQGHQPQH
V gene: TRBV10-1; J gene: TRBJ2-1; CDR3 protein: ASSESDGTPPMRQF
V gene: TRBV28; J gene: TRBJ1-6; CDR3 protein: ASLSGGFNSPLH
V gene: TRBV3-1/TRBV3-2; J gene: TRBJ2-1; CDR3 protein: ASSSAYNEQF
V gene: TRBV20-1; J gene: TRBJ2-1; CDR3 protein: SASVASGRDYNEQF
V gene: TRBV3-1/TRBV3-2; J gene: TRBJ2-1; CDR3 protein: ASSQRDRGTNEQF
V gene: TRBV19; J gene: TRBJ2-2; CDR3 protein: ASSRLAGNTGELF
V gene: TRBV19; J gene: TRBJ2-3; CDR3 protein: ASSKRDLTDTQY
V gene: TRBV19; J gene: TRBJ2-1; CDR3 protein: ASSIASGGTGNEQF
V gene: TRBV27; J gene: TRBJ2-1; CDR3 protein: ASRPVASPNEQF
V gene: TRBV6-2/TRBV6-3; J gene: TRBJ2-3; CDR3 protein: ASSYAGTGNTQY
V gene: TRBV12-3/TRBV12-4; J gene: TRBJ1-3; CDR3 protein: ASSPYRLSTIY
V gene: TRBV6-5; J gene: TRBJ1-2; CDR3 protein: ASSYLGGGGNGYT
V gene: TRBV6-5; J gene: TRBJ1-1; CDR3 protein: ASRRGGAEAF
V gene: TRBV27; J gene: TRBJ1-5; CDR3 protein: ASSLPGYGQPQH
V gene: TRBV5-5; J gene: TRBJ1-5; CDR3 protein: ASSFPGDNQPQH
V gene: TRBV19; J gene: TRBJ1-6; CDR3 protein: ASTTSGSGAYNSPLH
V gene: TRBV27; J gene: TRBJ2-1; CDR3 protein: ASSPLRTGVVNEQF
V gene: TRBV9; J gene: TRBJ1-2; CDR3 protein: ASSVATGAGYT
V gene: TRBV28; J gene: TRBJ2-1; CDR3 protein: ASTRDGSSYNEQF
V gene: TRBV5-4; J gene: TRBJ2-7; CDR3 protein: ASSLIDTAAYEQY
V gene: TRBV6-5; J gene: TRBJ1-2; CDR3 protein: ASSISYRWTAGYT
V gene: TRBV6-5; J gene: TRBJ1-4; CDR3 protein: ASSYSPRKNYEKLF
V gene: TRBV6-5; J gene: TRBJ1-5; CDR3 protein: ASWGVDQPQH
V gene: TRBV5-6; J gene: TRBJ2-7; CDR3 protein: ASSYRVKPYEQY